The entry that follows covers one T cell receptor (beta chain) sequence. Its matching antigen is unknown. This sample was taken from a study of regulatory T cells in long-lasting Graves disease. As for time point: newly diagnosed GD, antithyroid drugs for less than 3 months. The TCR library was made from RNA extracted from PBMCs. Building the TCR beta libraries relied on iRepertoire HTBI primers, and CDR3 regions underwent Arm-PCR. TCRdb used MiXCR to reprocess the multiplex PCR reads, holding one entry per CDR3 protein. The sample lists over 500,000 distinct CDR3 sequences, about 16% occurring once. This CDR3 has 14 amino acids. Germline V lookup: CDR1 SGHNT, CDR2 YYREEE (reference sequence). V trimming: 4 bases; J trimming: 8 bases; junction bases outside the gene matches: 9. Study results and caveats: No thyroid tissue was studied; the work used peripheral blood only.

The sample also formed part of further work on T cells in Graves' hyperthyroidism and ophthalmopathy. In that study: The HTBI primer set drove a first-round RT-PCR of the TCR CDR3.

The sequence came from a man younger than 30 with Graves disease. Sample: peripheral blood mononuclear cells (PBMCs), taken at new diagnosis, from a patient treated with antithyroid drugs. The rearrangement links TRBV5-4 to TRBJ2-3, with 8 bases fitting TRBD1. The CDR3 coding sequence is TGTGCCAGCAGCACAGCTTCAGGGGGCCTTACGCAGTATTTT. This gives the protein CASSTASGGLTQYF.